This passage covers 5 T cell receptor beta chains from one sample sequenced in a study of metastatic and nonmetastatic thyroid tumors (dated by TCRdb to 2018 to 2020). Preparation of the library involved PCR. For sequencing, an Illumina HiSeq 4000 was employed. The public reads were reanalyzed by TCRdb: fastp trimming at Q25, MiXCR alignment, in-frame beta chains only. Here the sample has tens of thousands of clones; around 17% occur a single time. Of the sample, less than 4.5% is held by the ten largest clones. No patient had received any treatment before thyroid surgery. What was sequenced was blood. Receptors originate from a female donor with papillary thyroid cancer or a benign thyroid nodule (not recorded which). Some clones in this sample may be carry-over from other donors' samples.

This sequence joins TRBV25-1 and TRBJ1-2; 9 positions agree with TRBD1. Germline V CDR1 and CDR2: MGHDK, SYGVNS. After removal of 6 bases from V and 8 bases from J, the junction contained 10 bases not matched to a gene. CDR3 length equals 14 residues. CDR3 nucleotides: TGTGCCAGCAGGGAAGAGGGACAGGGTCAGGGCTACACCTTC. Translation: CASREEGQGQGYTF.

This clone occurred many times. The chain couples TRBV14 to TRBJ2-5; D remains unclear. V was trimmed by 1 base and J by 7 bases, leaving 7 bases between them. This CDR3 comprises 12 residues. Germline V lookup: CDR1 SGHDN, CDR2 FVKESK. In DNA, the CDR3 is TGTGCCAGCAGCCAAGCCTCGTTGACCCAGTACTTC. This codes for CASSQASLTQYF.

This clone was counted many times. This sequence joins TRBV28 and TRBJ2-7, with a tentative D call TRBD1 (6 bases). V was clipped by 6 bases and J by 0 bases, with 12 bases between them. This CDR3 is 14 amino acids long. Germline CDR1 and CDR2: MDHEN and SYDVKM. The CDR3 DNA sequence: TGTGCCAGCAGCAGGGGCCCCGTCTCCTACGAGCAGTACTTC. The encoded protein is CASSRGPVSYEQYF.

This clone has at least ten counts. The rearrangement joins TRBV25-1 to TRBJ1-5; no clear D gene. The germline CDR1 and CDR2 sequences are MGHDK and SYGVNS. Trimming removed 4 bases from V and 1 base from J, with 5 bases in between. The CDR3 runs to 13 residues. The CDR3 nucleotides are TGTGCCAGCAGTGGCGTAAGCAATCAGCCCCAGCATTTT. It specifies CASSGVSNQPQHF.

This clone showed up just a few times. Compared with germline, one end of the junction differs, possibly owing to a read error. This rearrangement joins TRBV25-1 to TRBJ2-1; TRBD2 agrees at 7 bases. Per the germline V gene, CDR1 is MGHDK and CDR2 is SYGVNS. The CDR3 spans 15 residues. CDR3 bases: TGTGCCAACAGTGTAACTAGCGCTGCCTACAATGAGCAGTTCTTC. It translates to CANSVTSAAYNEQFF.